This T cell receptor beta chain appears in the sequencing data of a study of blood T cell repertoires in COVID-19. Overall study context: Specimens from acute and convalescent COVID-19 originated in the United States, Italy and Spain.

Seattle participants joined during active infection and were tracked over time. In the original analysis: Researchers report that nucleated cell counts were estimated from reference gene primer amplification. Repertoires were generated with immunoSEQ multiplex PCR, while TCRdb's copy carries only in-frame clones and drops some. V, J and clone size were drawn from that table, and D and trimming were deduced from the DNA. The table shows over 250,000 clones, with approximately 90% occurring only once. The length of the CDR3 is 13 residues. Per germline, CDR1 SGHRS and CDR2 YFSETQ. The V end was cut by 5 bases, the J end by 5 bases, with 13 bases between.

This clonotype originated in a woman aged 45-60 years with COVID-19, enrolled during active disease. V is TRBV5-1 and J is TRBJ1-2, with D perhaps TRBD1 (5 bases). The specimen sequenced was peripheral blood. The CDR3 spells CASRPGGTYGYTF. The CDR3 DNA follows: TGCGCCAGCAGACCGGGGGGAACTTATGGCTACACCTTC.